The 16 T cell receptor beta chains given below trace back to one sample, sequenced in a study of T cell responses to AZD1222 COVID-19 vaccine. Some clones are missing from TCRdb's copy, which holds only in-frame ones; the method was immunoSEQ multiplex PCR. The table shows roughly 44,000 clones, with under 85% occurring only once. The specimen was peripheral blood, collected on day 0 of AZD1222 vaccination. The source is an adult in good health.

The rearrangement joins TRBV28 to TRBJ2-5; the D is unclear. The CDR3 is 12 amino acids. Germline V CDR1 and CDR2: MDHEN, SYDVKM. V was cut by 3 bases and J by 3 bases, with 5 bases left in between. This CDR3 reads CASSLGKETQYF. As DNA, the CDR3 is TGTGCCAGCAGTTTGGGGAAAGAGACCCAGTACTTC.

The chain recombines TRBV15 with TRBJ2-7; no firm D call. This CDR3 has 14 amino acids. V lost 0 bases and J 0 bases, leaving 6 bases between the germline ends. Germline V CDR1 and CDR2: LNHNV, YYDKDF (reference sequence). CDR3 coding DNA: TGTGCCACCAGCAGAGAGGGCATCTCCTACGAGCAGTACTTC. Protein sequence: CATSREGISYEQYF.

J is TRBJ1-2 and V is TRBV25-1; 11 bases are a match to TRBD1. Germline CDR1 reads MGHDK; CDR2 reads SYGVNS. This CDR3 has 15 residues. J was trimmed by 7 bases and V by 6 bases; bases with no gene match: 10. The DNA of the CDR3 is TGTGCCAGCAGAAGGGACAGGGGGACAGGGGGTGGCTACACCTTC. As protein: CASRRDRGTGGGYTF.

Here the CDR3 DNA reads TGTGCCAGCAGCGTGGGGGGCTATGGCTACACCTTC. This codes for CASSVGGYGYTF. This rearrangement joins TRBV9 to TRBJ1-2, with D perhaps TRBD1 (5 bases). The CDR3 is 12 amino acids. The germline V and J ends were trimmed by 2 bases and 4 bases, with 6 bases remaining between them. Germline-derived CDR1 and CDR2 are SGDLS and YYNGEE.

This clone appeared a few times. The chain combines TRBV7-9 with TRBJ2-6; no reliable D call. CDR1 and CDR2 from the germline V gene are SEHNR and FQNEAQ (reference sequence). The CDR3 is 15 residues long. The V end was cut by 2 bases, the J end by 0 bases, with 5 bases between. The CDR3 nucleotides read TGTGCCAGCAGCTTAACCCGCTCTGGGGCCAACGTCCTGACTTTC. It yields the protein CASSLTRSGANVLTF.

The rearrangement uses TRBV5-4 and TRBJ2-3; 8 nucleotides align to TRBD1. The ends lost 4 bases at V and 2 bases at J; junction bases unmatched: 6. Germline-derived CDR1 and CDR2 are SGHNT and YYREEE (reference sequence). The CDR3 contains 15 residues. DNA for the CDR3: TGTGCCAGCAGCGCGGACAGGGATGCCACAGATACGCAGTATTTT. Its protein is CASSADRDATDTQYF.

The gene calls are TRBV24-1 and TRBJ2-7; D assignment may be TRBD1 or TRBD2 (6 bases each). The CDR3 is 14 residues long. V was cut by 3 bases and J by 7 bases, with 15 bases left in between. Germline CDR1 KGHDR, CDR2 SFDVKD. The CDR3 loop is CATSDPGEGGEQYF. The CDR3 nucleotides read TGTGCCACCAGTGATCCGGGAGAAGGGGGAGAGCAGTACTTC.

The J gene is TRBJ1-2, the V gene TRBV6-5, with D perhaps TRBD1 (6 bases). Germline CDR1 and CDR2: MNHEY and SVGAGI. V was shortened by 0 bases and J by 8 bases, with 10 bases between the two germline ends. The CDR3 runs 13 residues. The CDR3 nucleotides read TGTGCCAGCAGTTACTCTACAGGGCGAGGCTACACCTTC. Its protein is CASSYSTGRGYTF.

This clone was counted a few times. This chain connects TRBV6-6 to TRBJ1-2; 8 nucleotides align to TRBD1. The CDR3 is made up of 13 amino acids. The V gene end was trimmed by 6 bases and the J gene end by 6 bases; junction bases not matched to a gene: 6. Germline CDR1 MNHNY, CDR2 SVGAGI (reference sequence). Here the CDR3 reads CASRAGQVDGYTF. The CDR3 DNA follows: TGTGCCAGCAGGGCGGGACAGGTAGATGGCTACACCTTC.

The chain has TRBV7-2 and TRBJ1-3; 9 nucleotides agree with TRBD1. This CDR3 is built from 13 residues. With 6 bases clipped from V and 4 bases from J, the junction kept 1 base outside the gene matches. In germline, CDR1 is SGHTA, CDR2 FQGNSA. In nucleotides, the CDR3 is TGTGCCAGCAGGGGACAGGGAGGAAACACCATATATTTT. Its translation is CASRGQGGNTIYF. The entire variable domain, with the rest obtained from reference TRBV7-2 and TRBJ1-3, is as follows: GAGVSQSPSNKVTEKGKDVELRCDPISGHTALYWYRQSLGQGLEFLIYFQGNSAPDKSGLPSDRFSAERTGGSVSTLTIQRTQQEDSAVYLCASRGQGGNTIYFGEGSWLTVV.

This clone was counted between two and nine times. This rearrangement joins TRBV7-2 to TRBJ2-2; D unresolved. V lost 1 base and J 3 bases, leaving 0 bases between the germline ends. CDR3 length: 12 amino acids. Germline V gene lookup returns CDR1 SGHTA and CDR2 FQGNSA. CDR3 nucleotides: TGTGCCAGCAGCTTAGACACCGGGGAGCTGTTTTTT. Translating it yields CASSLDTGELFF.

CDR3 region: CATSREGEAVRGEQYF. The CDR3 DNA reads TGTGCCACCAGCAGAGAGGGGGAGGCAGTCAGGGGCGAGCAGTACTTC. V and J are TRBV15 and TRBJ2-7, with D perhaps matching TRBD1 or TRBD2 (6 bases each). The CDR3 covers 16 residues. CDR1 is LNHNV, CDR2 YYDKDF, per germline (reference sequence). The V end was cut by 0 bases, the J end by 6 bases, with 18 bases between.

DNA of the CDR3: TGTGCCAGCAGAGAGGGGGTAGGCACAGATACGCAGTATTTT. Amino acid sequence: CASREGVGTDTQYF. The V gene is TRBV9, the J gene TRBJ2-3; maybe TRBD1 (6 bases). V lost 5 bases and J 1 base, leaving 11 bases between the germline ends. CDR3 length: 14 amino acids. Germline V CDR1 and CDR2: SGDLS, YYNGEE. The variable domain in full, with the rest retrieved from reference TRBV9 and TRBJ2-3, is DSGVTQTPKHLITATGQRVTLRCSPRSGDLSVYWYQQSLDQGLQFLIQYYNGEERAKGNILERFSAQQFPDLHSELNLSSLELGDSALYFCASREGVGTDTQYFGPGTRLTVL.

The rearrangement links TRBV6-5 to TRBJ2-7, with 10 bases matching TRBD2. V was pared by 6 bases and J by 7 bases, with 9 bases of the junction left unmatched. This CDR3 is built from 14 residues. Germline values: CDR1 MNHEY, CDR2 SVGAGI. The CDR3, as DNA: TGTGCCAGCAGGAGGACTAGCGGAGTGGGGGAGCAGTACTTC. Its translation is CASRRTSGVGEQYF.

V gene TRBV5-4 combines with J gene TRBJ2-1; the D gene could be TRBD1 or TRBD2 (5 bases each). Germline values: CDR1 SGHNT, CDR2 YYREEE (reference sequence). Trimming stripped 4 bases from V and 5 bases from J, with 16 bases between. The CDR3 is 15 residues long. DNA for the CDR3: TGTGCCAGCAGCCTACCCGGGACCCTTAACAATGAGCAGTTCTTC. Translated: CASSLPGTLNNEQFF.

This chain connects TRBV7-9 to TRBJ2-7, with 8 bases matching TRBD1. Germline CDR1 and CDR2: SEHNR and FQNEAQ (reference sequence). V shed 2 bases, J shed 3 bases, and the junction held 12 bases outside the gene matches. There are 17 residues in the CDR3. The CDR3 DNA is TGTGCCAGCAGCTTAAAGTTCTTGGGACAGGATTTCTACGAGCAGTACTTC. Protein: CASSLKFLGQDFYEQYF.